The 24 T cell receptor beta chains given below trace back to one sample, sequenced in a study of T cell changes during pregnancy in multiple sclerosis. Assay: immunoSEQ multiplex PCR; the TCRdb copy retains only in-frame clones and omits some. Among about 40,000 clones listed, 85% to 95% were seen once. The material was CD4+ T cells from peripheral blood mononuclear cells, obtained in the first trimester of pregnancy. The source is a female donor with multiple sclerosis, enrolled in a pregnancy study.

The chain couples TRBV7-9 to TRBJ2-1; no clear D gene. Looked up from germline, CDR1 is SEHNR and CDR2 is FQNEAQ (reference sequence). The CDR3 is 15 residues long. V dropped 5 bases and J dropped 0 bases, with 11 bases sitting between them. The CDR3 region has the DNA TGTGCCAGCAGCCTAGTTCTTAGCTCCTACAATGAGCAGTTCTTC. This gives the protein CASSLVLSSYNEQFF.

The rearrangement joins TRBV18 to TRBJ1-2; D not resolved. The V and J ends lost 3 bases and 0 bases respectively, with 11 bases between them. Per the germline V gene, CDR1 is KGHSH and CDR2 is LQKENI. This CDR3 has 15 residues. CDR3 loop: CASSPTADSNYGYTF. CDR3 in DNA: TGTGCCAGCTCACCGACCGCCGACTCTAACTATGGCTACACCTTC.

The chain recombines TRBV2 with TRBJ2-3, with TRBD2 as a possible D gene (6 bases). The CDR3 has 15 residues. The V gene's germline CDR1 is SNHLY and CDR2 FYNNEI. Trimming took off 0 bases at V and 10 bases at J, with 17 bases between the two ends. The DNA of the CDR3 is TGTGCCAGCAGTGAAGCGGTAGCGGCGAGATTGGCGCAGTATTTT. Its translation: CASSEAVAARLAQYF.

The rearrangement uses TRBV10-1 and TRBJ2-3, with 8 bases identical to TRBD2. The germline V gene has CDR1 WNHNN and CDR2 SYGVQD (reference sequence). V gave up 6 bases and J gave up 2 bases; unmatched junction bases: 7. This CDR3 is built from 15 residues. The CDR3 nucleotides are TGCGCCAGCAGCGTGGATAGCGGGACCACAGATACGCAGTATTTT. Protein: CASSVDSGTTDTQYF.

This chain links TRBV5-8 with TRBJ1-1; a weak D match, TRBD1 (5 bases). The CDR3 extends over 15 amino acids. The V end lost 4 bases, the J end lost 1 base, and 14 bases lay between the germline ends. Germline V gene sequence: CDR1 SGHTS, CDR2 YDEGEE. The CDR3 DNA sequence: TGTGCCAGCAGCGGGGGAGGTGGCCCGAACACTGAAGCTTTCTTT. The encoded protein is CASSGGGGPNTEAFF.

The chain carries TRBV5-5 and TRBJ2-1; TRBD2 aligns across 11 bases. In germline, CDR1 is SGHKS, CDR2 YYEKEE (reference sequence). With 7 bases clipped from V and 8 bases from J, the junction kept 8 bases outside the gene matches. The CDR3 sequence is 14 residues long. The DNA for the CDR3 is TGTGCCAGCCGTAGCGGGAGGGCCGGGGATGAGCAGTTCTTC. It is translated as CASRSGRAGDEQFF. Full variable domain (rest looked up from reference TRBV5-5 and TRBJ2-1): DAGVTQSPTHLIKTRGQQVTLRCSPISGHKSVSWYQQVLGQGPQFIFQYYEKEERGRGNFPDRFSARQFPNYSSELNVNALLLGDSALYLCASRSGRAGDEQFFGPGTRLTVL.

CDR3 nucleotide sequence: TGTGCCAGCAGCTTAGCAAGACTAGCGGGGCCCTACGAGCAGTACTTC. Its protein is CASSLARLAGPYEQYF. The genes are TRBV11-1 and TRBJ2-7, with 11 bases aligning to TRBD2. V was pared by 0 bases and J by 2 bases, with 3 bases of the junction left unmatched. CDR3 length: 16 amino acids. CDR1 is SGHAT and CDR2 is FQDESV in the germline V gene (reference sequence).

The chain joins TRBV7-8 to TRBJ2-7; 9 bases are a match to TRBD2. CDR3 size: 18 residues. Looked up from germline, CDR1 is SGHVS and CDR2 is FQNEAQ. After removal of 5 bases from V and 4 bases from J, the junction contained 18 bases not matched to a gene. The DNA of the CDR3 is TGTGCCAGCAGCACGCGAAGGGAAAATAGCGGGGGCAGTTACGAGCAGTACTTC. This encodes CASSTRRENSGGSYEQYF.

This chain connects TRBV6-5 to TRBJ2-1, with D possibly TRBD2 on 5 matching bases. Germline-derived CDR1 and CDR2 are MNHEY and SVGAGI. CDR3 size: 16 residues. V gave up 0 bases and J gave up 6 bases, with 15 bases separating them. CDR3 nucleotides: TGTGCCAGCAGTTACTCGGGTTTCGGGATCAGCAATGAGCAGTTCTTC. Protein product: CASSYSGFGISNEQFF.

The V gene is TRBV11-3, the J gene TRBJ2-1, with 8 positions matching TRBD2. Germline loops: CDR1 SGHNT, CDR2 YENEEA. The CDR3 is 17 residues long. The trim removed 5 bases at V and 8 bases at J, leaving 17 bases unmatched. CDR3 protein: CASSRQRGGSGRDEQFF. For the CDR3, the DNA is TGTGCCAGCAGCCGCCAGAGGGGGGGGTCCGGGAGGGATGAGCAGTTCTTC.

The chain carries TRBV14 and TRBJ2-1; D might be TRBD2 (6 bases). The V gene's germline CDR1 is SGHDN and CDR2 FVKESK. Trimming stripped 4 bases from V and 2 bases from J, with 15 bases between. The CDR3 consists of 16 residues. The CDR3 nucleotides are TGTGCCAGCAGCCCGCTCGGCGGAGGGACCTACAATGAGCAGTTCTTC. Translated: CASSPLGGGTYNEQFF.

The chain is built from TRBV7-8 and TRBJ2-2, with TRBD2 matching 12 bases. From germline, CDR1 is SGHVS and CDR2 FQNEAQ. The CDR3 extends over 17 amino acids. V was pared by 4 bases and J by 6 bases, with 9 bases of the junction left unmatched. As DNA, the CDR3 is TGTGCCAGCAGCTACGGCCTAGCGGGAGGGCCATCCGGGGAGCTGTTTTTT. This sequence encodes CASSYGLAGGPSGELFF.

This chain connects TRBV7-9 to TRBJ1-2, with D possibly TRBD1 on 5 matching bases. The germline V and J ends were trimmed by 0 bases and 7 bases, with 12 bases remaining between them. This CDR3 spans 14 amino acids. Germline CDR1 and CDR2: SEHNR and FQNEAQ (reference sequence). The CDR3: CASSLATGLGGYTF. As DNA, the CDR3 is TGTGCCAGCAGCTTAGCTACAGGCCTGGGTGGCTACACCTTC.

This clone has only one observation. The chain links TRBV5-1 to TRBJ1-2, with D possibly being TRBD1 (6 bases). This CDR3 spans 13 amino acids. Trimming shortened V by 9 bases and J by 3 bases, and 15 bases separated the two germline ends. CDR1 and CDR2 from the germline V gene are SGHRS and YFSETQ. The CDR3 nucleotides read TGCGCCACCCGTTCGGACAGCTACTATGGCTACACCTTC. Its protein product is CATRSDSYYGYTF.

The gene calls are TRBV28 and TRBJ1-1; perhaps TRBD1 as D (6 bases). The CDR3 totals 16 residues. The ends were cut back, 4 bases at V and 1 base at J, with 16 bases in the middle. Germline CDR1 reads MDHEN; CDR2 reads SYDVKM. CDR3 amino acids: CASSSHTGSPNTEAFF. The CDR3 DNA follows: TGTGCCAGCAGTTCTCATACAGGGTCCCCGAACACTGAAGCTTTCTTT.

The V gene is TRBV5-1, the J gene TRBJ2-7; the D gene is possibly TRBD1 (6 bases). The V gene lost 3 bases and the J gene lost 7 bases, with 17 bases spanning the gap. The CDR3 is made up of 14 amino acids. Per germline, CDR1 SGHRS and CDR2 YFSETQ. CDR3 loop: CASSYRESLGEQYF. CDR3 bases: TGCGCCAGCAGCTACAGGGAGTCCTTGGGGGAGCAGTACTTC.

The chain combines TRBV2 with TRBJ1-1; possible D gene TRBD1, 5 bases. Germline assignment: CDR1 SNHLY and CDR2 FYNNEI. The CDR3 has 17 residues. V lost 6 bases to trimming and J lost 4 bases, with 24 bases between them. CDR3 amino acids: CASRLRQGVGQGTEAFF. DNA for the CDR3: TGTGCCAGCAGGCTAAGGCAGGGTGTTGGGCAGGGCACTGAAGCTTTCTTT.

Concerning this clone: The sample contains more than one DNA sequence encoding this CDR3. This chain links TRBV27 with TRBJ2-7; 9 bases match TRBD1. Looked up from germline, CDR1 is MNHEY and CDR2 is SMNVEV (reference sequence). The CDR3 extends over 13 amino acids. Losses at the gene ends were 5 bases for V and 2 bases for J; bases not matched to a gene: 1. The CDR3 DNA sequence: TGTGCCAGCAGTCGGGACAGGGCCTACGAGCAGTACTTC. This sequence encodes CASSRDRAYEQYF.

V and J are TRBV6-5 and TRBJ2-3; D might be TRBD1 (6 bases). CDR3 size: 15 residues. The V gene's germline CDR1 is MNHEY and CDR2 SVGAGI. With 2 bases removed from V and 5 bases from J, the gap between germline ends came to 14 bases. Here the CDR3 DNA reads TGTGCCAGCAGTTACCTCAGGGGCCGGGAAGATACGCAGTATTTT. This translates into CASSYLRGREDTQYF.

The V gene is TRBV6-1, the J gene TRBJ2-1, with 8 positions matching TRBD1. V lost 4 bases to trimming and J lost 5 bases; unmatched junction nucleotides: 1. The CDR3 loop spans 13 amino acids. Germline values: CDR1 MNHNS, CDR2 SASEGT. The CDR3 DNA follows: TGTGCCAGCAGTGGACAGGGGAACAATGAGCAGTTCTTC. It codes for CASSGQGNNEQFF.

CDR3 in amino acids: CASSHRGKPYEQYF. CDR3 nucleotides: TGTGCCAGCAGTCACAGGGGTAAGCCCTACGAGCAGTACTTC. This chain joins TRBV6-5 and TRBJ2-7; 7 nucleotides align to TRBD1. This CDR3 comprises 14 residues. Trimming removed 5 bases from V and 2 bases from J; junction bases left unmatched: 6. Germline V gene data show CDR1 as MNHEY and CDR2 as SVGAGI.

The chain employs TRBV9 and TRBJ2-6; TRBD1 agrees at 9 bases. The CDR3 has 17 amino acids. The V gene's germline CDR1 is SGDLS and CDR2 YYNGEE. After removal of 4 bases from V and 4 bases from J, the junction contained 9 bases not matched to a gene. The CDR3 reads CASSTGTGNTGANVLTF. CDR3 nucleotide sequence: TGTGCCAGCAGCACTGGGACAGGGAATACCGGGGCCAACGTCCTGACTTTC.

The chain uses TRBV7-7 and TRBJ2-2; unclear D gene. The V and J ends lost 6 bases and 4 bases respectively, with 9 bases between them. The CDR3 contains 13 residues. CDR1 is SSHAT, CDR2 FNYEAQ, per germline (reference sequence). In DNA form, the CDR3 reads TGTGCCAGCAGTCAAGCCCCCACCGGGGAGCTGTTTTTT. Its translation is CASSQAPTGELFF.

This chain connects TRBV10-3 to TRBJ2-3, with D perhaps matching TRBD2 (5 bases). CDR3 size: 13 residues. The V gene's germline CDR1 is ENHRY and CDR2 SYGVKD. V lost 11 bases and J lost 3, with 15 bases in between. CDR3 loop: CASRREWTDTQYF. The CDR3 bases are TGTGCCTCCCGAAGGGAGTGGACAGATACGCAGTATTTT.